Listed below are T cell receptor beta chains from one sample, sequenced in a study of CD8+CD57+ T cells in acquired aplastic anemia. TCRdb called the reads again in MiXCR, with one record for every CDR3 protein. The sample records over 100,000 distinct CDR3 sequences, around two fifths being singletons. Sequenced material: sorted CD4+, CD8+, or CD8+CD57+ T cells (not recorded which) from PBMCs. These receptors came from a human donor in good health, serving as a control. CDR3s include the opening cysteine and the closing phenylalanine or tryptophan. Each record gives: CDR3 protein, CDR3 DNA, D gene, J gene, V gene, clone size. The D gene is left open where the match is weak. The size field is filled for only some rows; it gives once, few, many or a size class.

CDR3 protein: CASSQVAGSHTF
CDR3 DNA: TGTGCCAGCAGCCAAGTGGCAGGGAGTCACACCTTC
D gene: -
J gene: TRBJ1-2
V gene: TRBV14
clone size: many

CDR3 protein: CSAIPGQGRHSPLHF
CDR3 DNA: TGCAGTGCTATACCCGGGCAGGGAAGGCATTCACCCCTCCACTTT
D gene: -
J gene: TRBJ1-6
V gene: TRBV20-1
clone size: -

CDR3 protein: CAISEGTGGNGYTF
CDR3 DNA: TGTGCCATCAGTGAAGGGACAGGGGGGAATGGCTACACCTTC
D gene: TRBD1
J gene: TRBJ1-2
V gene: TRBV10-3
clone size: -

CDR3 protein: CASSLWAGGTDTQYF
CDR3 DNA: TGTGCCAGCAGTTTATGGGCCGGGGGCACAGATACGCAGTATTTT
D gene: -
J gene: TRBJ2-3
V gene: TRBV28
clone size: few

CDR3 protein: CSARVGGNTQYF
CDR3 DNA: TGCAGTGCTAGAGTGGGGGGCAATACGCAGTATTTT
D gene: -
J gene: TRBJ2-3
V gene: TRBV20-1
clone size: -

CDR3 protein: CAISESLSSYEQYF
CDR3 DNA: TGTGCCATCAGTGAGTCTCTTAGCTCCTACGAGCAGTACTTC
D gene: -
J gene: TRBJ2-7
V gene: TRBV10-3
clone size: few

CDR3 protein: CAIRAIRDRGVYEQYF
CDR3 DNA: TGTGCCATCAGGGCCATCCGGGACAGGGGCGTCTACGAGCAGTACTTC
D gene: TRBD1
J gene: TRBJ2-7
V gene: TRBV10-3
clone size: -

CDR3 protein: CASSLRDQGYTF
CDR3 DNA: TGTGCCAGCAGCTTAAGGGATCAAGGCTACACCTTC
D gene: -
J gene: TRBJ1-2
V gene: TRBV7-9
clone size: few

CDR3 protein: CAISEVHEQFF
CDR3 DNA: TGTGCCATCAGTGAGGTCCATGAGCAGTTCTTC
D gene: -
J gene: TRBJ2-1
V gene: TRBV7-2
clone size: few

CDR3 protein: CAISESPVGNQPQHF
CDR3 DNA: TGTGCCATCAGTGAGTCACCGGTCGGGAATCAGCCCCAGCATTTT
D gene: -
J gene: TRBJ1-5
V gene: TRBV10-3
clone size: -

CDR3 protein: CAWSVRGGGSQTQYF
CDR3 DNA: TGTGCCTGGAGTGTACGCGGGGGGGGAAGTCAGACCCAGTACTTC
D gene: TRBD2
J gene: TRBJ2-5
V gene: TRBV30
clone size: many

CDR3 protein: CASSVPDRDDYEQYF
CDR3 DNA: TGTGCCAGCAGTGTCCCCGACAGGGATGATTACGAGCAGTACTTC
D gene: TRBD1
J gene: TRBJ2-7
V gene: TRBV12-3/TRBV12-4
clone size: many

CDR3 protein: CASSPQGDRPLFF
CDR3 DNA: TGTGCCAGCAGCCCTCAGGGGGACAGGCCATTGTTTTTT
D gene: TRBD1
J gene: TRBJ1-4
V gene: TRBV12-3/TRBV12-4
clone size: many

CDR3 protein: CASSLTAYEQYF
CDR3 DNA: TGTGCCAGCAGCTTAACAGCATACGAGCAGTACTTC
D gene: -
J gene: TRBJ2-7
V gene: TRBV7-2
clone size: few

CDR3 protein: CAPSDQVRDTGELFF
CDR3 DNA: TGTGCCCCCAGTGACCAAGTTAGGGACACCGGGGAGCTGTTTTTT
D gene: -
J gene: TRBJ2-2
V gene: TRBV24-1
clone size: -

CDR3 protein: CASSPPGLAAGGNEQFF
CDR3 DNA: TGTGCCAGCAGCCCCCCGGGACTAGCGGCGGGGGGGAATGAGCAGTTCTTC
D gene: TRBD2
J gene: TRBJ2-1
V gene: TRBV3-1
clone size: -

CDR3 protein: CAWSVSRGAWGTEAFF
CDR3 DNA: TGTGCCTGGAGTGTAAGCCGGGGGGCCTGGGGGACTGAAGCTTTCTTT
D gene: -
J gene: TRBJ1-1
V gene: TRBV30
clone size: -

CDR3 protein: CASSDWPLRFF
CDR3 DNA: TGTGCCAGCAGTGATTGGCCGCTCCGGTTCTTC
D gene: -
J gene: TRBJ2-1
V gene: TRBV2
clone size: -

CDR3 protein: CASSEAGGVGANVLTF
CDR3 DNA: TGTGCCAGCAGTGAGGCAGGGGGCGTTGGGGCCAACGTCCTGACTTTC
D gene: TRBD1
J gene: TRBJ2-6
V gene: TRBV25-1
clone size: -

CDR3 protein: CASSPKGPAFF
CDR3 DNA: TGTGCCAGCAGTCCTAAGGGTCCAGCTTTCTTT
D gene: -
J gene: TRBJ1-1
V gene: TRBV28
clone size: many

CDR3 protein: CASSQGGGIRYGYTF
CDR3 DNA: TGTGCCAGCAGCCAAGGAGGGGGGATTCGATATGGCTACACCTTC
D gene: -
J gene: TRBJ1-2
V gene: TRBV4-2
clone size: -

CDR3 protein: CSSGVVAGVFWQYF
CDR3 DNA: TGCAGCAGTGGCGTGGTGGCAGGGGTCTTTTGGCAGTACTTC
D gene: -
J gene: TRBJ2-7
V gene: TRBV29-1
clone size: once

CDR3 protein: CASSPGGHRFYGYTF
CDR3 DNA: TGTGCCAGTAGTCCCGGGGGACACCGATTCTATGGCTACACCTTC
D gene: -
J gene: TRBJ1-2
V gene: TRBV19
clone size: few

CDR3 protein: CATSEYSGSYNEQFF
CDR3 DNA: TGTGCCACCAGTGAATATAGCGGGTCCTACAATGAGCAGTTCTTC
D gene: TRBD2
J gene: TRBJ2-1
V gene: TRBV24-1
clone size: many

CDR3 protein: CAWGRNSNTEAFF
CDR3 DNA: TGTGCCTGGGGTAGGAACTCTAACACTGAAGCTTTCTTT
D gene: -
J gene: TRBJ1-1
V gene: TRBV30
clone size: -

CDR3 protein: CASSSGTGISPLHF
CDR3 DNA: TGTGCCAGCAGCTCCGGGACAGGGATATCACCCCTCCACTTT
D gene: TRBD1
J gene: TRBJ1-6
V gene: TRBV6-1
clone size: -

CDR3 protein: CATSIVDTQYF
CDR3 DNA: TGTGCCACCAGCATTGTCGATACGCAGTATTTT
D gene: -
J gene: TRBJ2-3
V gene: TRBV15
clone size: -

CDR3 protein: CATSESGRGDAGTQYF
CDR3 DNA: TGTGCCACCAGTGAGTCTGGGCGGGGGGATGCAGGTACGCAGTATTTT
D gene: TRBD2
J gene: TRBJ2-3
V gene: TRBV2
clone size: -

CDR3 protein: CASSFGQGAPTRPLHF
CDR3 DNA: TGTGCCAGCAGCTTCGGCCAGGGGGCCCCTACGCGTCCCCTCCACTTT
D gene: TRBD1
J gene: TRBJ1-6
V gene: TRBV7-8
clone size: -

CDR3 protein: CASSPPLTGNYGYTF
CDR3 DNA: TGTGCCAGCAGCCCACCCCTGACAGGGAACTATGGCTACACCTTC
D gene: TRBD1
J gene: TRBJ1-2
V gene: TRBV3-1
clone size: -

CDR3 protein: CASSEVGRGRRAFF
CDR3 DNA: TGTGCCAGCAGTGAAGTCGGGAGGGGCCGTCGGGCTTTCTTT
D gene: -
J gene: TRBJ1-1
V gene: TRBV6-1
clone size: many

CDR3 protein: CSAILGAGGDEQFF
CDR3 DNA: TGCAGTGCTATCCTGGGGGCGGGAGGGGATGAGCAGTTCTTC
D gene: TRBD2
J gene: TRBJ2-1
V gene: TRBV20-1
clone size: many

CDR3 protein: CAASRGSSQETQYF
CDR3 DNA: TGTGCCGCCAGCAGGGGCTCCAGCCAGGAGACCCAGTACTTC
D gene: -
J gene: TRBJ2-5
V gene: TRBV15
clone size: -

CDR3 protein: CASSLASGLTGELFF
CDR3 DNA: TGCGCCAGCAGCTTGGCCTCGGGGCTCACCGGGGAGCTGTTTTTT
D gene: -
J gene: TRBJ2-2
V gene: TRBV5-1
clone size: many

CDR3 protein: CASTETTEQYF
CDR3 DNA: TGTGCCAGCACAGAAACGACCGAGCAGTACTTC
D gene: -
J gene: TRBJ2-7
V gene: TRBV2
clone size: many

CDR3 protein: CASSSDQETQYF
CDR3 DNA: TGTGCCAGCAGCTCCGATCAAGAGACCCAGTACTTC
D gene: -
J gene: TRBJ2-5
V gene: TRBV7-6
clone size: few

CDR3 protein: CSGLVTSTDTQYF
CDR3 DNA: TGCAGTGGTTTGGTCACGAGCACAGATACGCAGTATTTT
D gene: -
J gene: TRBJ2-3
V gene: TRBV20-1
clone size: many

CDR3 protein: CSVAVVGETQYF
CDR3 DNA: TGCAGCGTGGCAGTGGTGGGAGAGACCCAGTACTTC
D gene: -
J gene: TRBJ2-5
V gene: TRBV29-1
clone size: -

CDR3 protein: CASSQTLRETQYF
CDR3 DNA: TGTGCCAGCAGCCAGACACTACGGGAGACCCAGTACTTC
D gene: -
J gene: TRBJ2-5
V gene: TRBV3-1
clone size: many